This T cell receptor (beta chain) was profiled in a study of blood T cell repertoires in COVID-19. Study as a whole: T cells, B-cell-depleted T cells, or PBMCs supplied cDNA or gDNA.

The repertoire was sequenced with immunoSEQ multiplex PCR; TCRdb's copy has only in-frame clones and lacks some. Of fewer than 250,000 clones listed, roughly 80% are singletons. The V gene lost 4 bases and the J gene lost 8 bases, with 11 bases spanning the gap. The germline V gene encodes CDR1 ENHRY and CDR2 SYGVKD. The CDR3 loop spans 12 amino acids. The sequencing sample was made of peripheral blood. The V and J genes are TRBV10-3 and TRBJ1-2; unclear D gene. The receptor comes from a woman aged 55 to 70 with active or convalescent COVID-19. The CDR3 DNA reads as TGTGCCATCAGTGTGGGGAGGAACGGCTACACCTTC. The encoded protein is CAISVGRNGYTF.